A selection of T cell receptor beta chains follows, all from one sample in a study of shared clonotypes between healthy human individuals. The data were produced by immunoSEQ multiplex PCR, yet TCRdb's version contains in-frame clones alone and is incomplete. The repertoire holds over a million clones, roughly 96% seen once, with about 1.2% in the top ten. The sequencing input was naive CD4+ T cells sorted from blood. The receptors were sampled from a man younger than 40 in good health. Both conserved end residues are part of each CDR3. The D gene is left open where the match is weak. Clone size appears in some rows only: once, few, many, or a class for an expanded clone.

v_call	j_call	clone_size	d_call	cdr3_nt	cdr3_aa
TRBV20-1	TRBJ2-7	-	-	TGCAGTGCTGGGGGCCCCGACGAGCAGTACTTC	CSAGGPDEQYF
TRBV10-2	TRBJ1-2	-	-	TGCGCCAGCAGTGAGTCAACAGGGCCTACGCCCTATGGCTACACCTTC	CASSESTGPTPYGYTF
TRBV19	TRBJ2-1	-	-	TGTGCCAGTAGCAGGGGAATCCCCAGTGAGCAGTTCTTC	CASSRGIPSEQFF
TRBV9	TRBJ2-6	once	-	TGTGCCAGCAGCGTAGTTCCGGCGGACGCTGGGGCCAACGTCCTGACTTTC	CASSVVPADAGANVLTF
TRBV6-5	TRBJ2-5	-	-	TGTGCCAGCAGCCCCGGGACCCTAGGGGAGACCCAGTACTTC	CASSPGTLGETQYF
TRBV27	TRBJ2-2	once	TRBD2	TGTGCCAGCAGAAGCGGGAGAGGCACCGGGGAGCTGTTTTTT	CASRSGRGTGELFF
TRBV4-2	TRBJ2-7	-	TRBD2	TGTGCCAGCAGCCAAGTGTCTAGCGGATCCTACGAGCAGTACTTC	CASSQVSSGSYEQYF
TRBV7-9	TRBJ1-1	once	-	TGTGCCAGCAGCTTGAGGGTGATTTTAATGAACACTGAAGCTTTCTTT	CASSLRVILMNTEAFF
TRBV27	TRBJ2-1	-	TRBD2	TGTGCCAGCAGTTACCAACCGGGACTAGCGGTCGTCCAGTTCTTC	CASSYQPGLAVVQFF
TRBV5-8	TRBJ2-1	-	-	TGTGCCAGCAGCTTATTGCGGCTATACAATGAGCAGTTCTTC	CASSLLRLYNEQFF
TRBV19	TRBJ1-1	-	-	TGTGCCAGTAGTATAGCGTGGGGGCTAAACACTGAAGCTTTCTTT	CASSIAWGLNTEAFF
TRBV25-1	TRBJ2-7	-	-	TGTGCCAGCAGTCTGAGCGGAGGGCGTAGTGAGCAGTACTTC	CASSLSGGRSEQYF
TRBV2	TRBJ2-7	once	-	TGTGCCAGCAGCAACAGACCCGGGACCTTCCCTCCCGAGCAGTACTTC	CASSNRPGTFPPEQYF
TRBV6-1	TRBJ2-7	-	-	TGTGCCAGCAGTGCGACCACGGTAGTTGGCTACGAGCAGTACTTC	CASSATTVVGYEQYF
TRBV28	TRBJ2-2	-	-	TGTGCCAGCAGTTCACTACCCCCCGCGGGGACGAACACCGGGGAGCTGTTTTTT	CASSSLPPAGTNTGELFF
TRBV12-5	TRBJ2-1	-	-	TGTGCTAGTAATATGGCAGGAAGCAATGAGCAGTTCTTC	CASNMAGSNEQFF
TRBV5-1	TRBJ2-3	-	TRBD2	TGCGCCAGCAGCTTGGCCGGAGCGGGAGGGGGAGATACGCAGTATTTT	CASSLAGAGGGDTQYF